The 26 T cell receptor beta chains listed next were all sequenced from one sample in a study of blood T cell repertoires in COVID-19. Profiling relied on immunoSEQ multiplex PCR, and the TCRdb table lists in-frame clones only, not all of them. In the table there are approximately 7,600 clones, about 90% of which are singletons. The sample comprised peripheral blood. The source is a human donor in a cohort sampled during active COVID-19.

This CDR3 is CASSETEGYNEQFF. As DNA, the CDR3 is TGTGCCAGCAGTGAAACGGAGGGTTACAATGAGCAGTTCTTC. The rearrangement joins TRBV2 to TRBJ2-1; D perhaps matches TRBD2 (6 bases). Trimming left V 2 bases short and J 4 bases short, with 9 bases between. From germline, CDR1 is SNHLY and CDR2 FYNNEI. The length of the CDR3 is 14 residues.

The V call is TRBV27, the J call TRBJ2-2, with TRBD1 matching 9 bases. V dropped 6 bases and J dropped 5; count of bases not matched to a gene: 7. CDR1 and CDR2 from the germline V gene are MNHEY and SMNVEV (reference sequence). The CDR3 totals 15 residues. CDR3 sequence: CASSRTGVLTGELFF. CDR3 in DNA: TGTGCCAGCAGCCGGACAGGGGTTTTAACCGGGGAGCTGTTTTTT.

The chain joins TRBV11-2 to TRBJ1-1, with TRBD1 as a possible D gene (6 bases). This CDR3 is built from 14 residues. CDR1 is SGHAT, CDR2 FQNNGV, per germline. V was cut by 11 bases and J by 0 bases, with 16 bases left in between. In DNA form, the CDR3 reads TGTGCCTCTGCCGGGGGGCCTATGAACACTGAAGCTTTCTTT. It encodes CASAGGPMNTEAFF. The full variable domain, completed using reference TRBV11-2 and TRBJ1-1, is EAGVAQSPRYKIIEKRQSVAFWCNPISGHATLYWYQQILGQGPKLLIQFQNNGVVDDSQLPKDRFSAERLKGVDSTLKIQPAKLEDSAVYLCASAGGPMNTEAFFGQGTRLTVV.

The rearrangement links TRBV9 to TRBJ2-5, with D possibly being TRBD2 (5 bases). The CDR3 is 13 amino acids. V lost 0 bases and J 5 bases, leaving 8 bases between the germline ends. Germline V gives CDR1 SGDLS, CDR2 YYNGEE. The DNA for the CDR3 is TGTGCCAGCAGCGTAGCACTAGATGAGACCCAGTACTTC. Residues: CASSVALDETQYF.

The chain carries TRBV12-3 or TRBV12-4 and TRBJ2-5; no firm D call. Trimming removed 1 base from V and 2 bases from J, with 5 bases in between. The CDR3 spans 13 residues. CDR3 sequence reads: CASSLGQQETQYF. In DNA form, the CDR3 reads TGTGCCAGCAGTTTAGGGCAGCAAGAGACCCAGTACTTC.

The rearrangement uses TRBV15 and TRBJ2-7; D is ambiguous. There are 12 residues in the CDR3. Germline CDR1 reads LNHNV; CDR2 reads YYDKDF (reference sequence). V shed 1 base and J shed 5 bases, with 6 bases lying between them. CDR3 nucleotides: TGTGCCACCAGCAGAGTAGTTGACGAGCAGTACTTC. It is translated as CATSRVVDEQYF.

The J gene is TRBJ2-7, the V gene TRBV10-3; 7 bases map to TRBD1. V shed 10 bases, J shed 3 bases, and the junction held 6 bases outside the gene matches. The CDR3 is made up of 12 amino acids. Looked up from germline, CDR1 is ENHRY and CDR2 is SYGVKD. CDR3 DNA: TGTGCCACCCTACGACAGGGCTACGAGCAGTACTTC. This encodes CATLRQGYEQYF.

This sequence joins TRBV11-3 and TRBJ1-1; D is ambiguous. The ends were cut back, 1 base at V and 7 bases at J, with 10 bases in the middle. In germline, CDR1 is SGHNT, CDR2 YENEEA. This CDR3 region has 13 residues. CDR3 in amino acids: CASSLGRQVEAFF. The CDR3 coding sequence is TGTGCCAGCAGCTTAGGACGGCAGGTTGAAGCTTTCTTT.

The rearrangement links TRBV12-3 or TRBV12-4 to TRBJ2-1, with D perhaps matching TRBD1 (5 bases). Trimming took 3 bases from V and 7 from J, leaving 10 bases between them. This CDR3 comprises 13 residues. The CDR3 here is CASSFLGVNEQFF. CDR3 in DNA: TGTGCCAGCAGTTTCCTAGGGGTTAATGAGCAGTTCTTC.

The rearrangement links TRBV2 to TRBJ2-1, with D possibly TRBD1 on 5 matching bases. Germline CDR1 and CDR2: SNHLY and FYNNEI. The CDR3 is made up of 14 amino acids. The V and J ends lost 5 bases and 7 bases respectively, with 15 bases between them. CDR3 loop: CASSPRVTANEQFF. DNA for the CDR3: TGTGCCAGCAGTCCTAGGGTGACAGCTAATGAGCAGTTCTTC.

The V and J genes are TRBV7-9 and TRBJ2-1, with TRBD2 identical over 10 bases. With 5 bases clipped from V and 8 bases from J, the junction kept 12 bases outside the gene matches. Germline values: CDR1 SEHNR, CDR2 FQNEAQ (reference sequence). CDR3 length: 16 amino acids. The CDR3 DNA sequence: TGTGCCAGCAGCCGCGTGGGACTAGCGTATCAGGATGAGCAGTTCTTC. Translation gives CASSRVGLAYQDEQFF.

The chain uses TRBV19 and TRBJ1-3; no clear D gene. The CDR3 is 15 amino acids. With 3 bases removed from V and 4 bases from J, the gap between germline ends came to 13 bases. Germline V gene data show CDR1 as LNHDA and CDR2 as SQIVND (reference sequence). Here the CDR3 reads CASSIAASFGNTIYF. The CDR3 coding sequence is TGTGCCAGTAGTATCGCGGCATCATTCGGAAACACCATATATTTT.

The chain links TRBV23-1 to TRBJ1-6, with 7 bases identical to TRBD1. TRBV23-1 is recorded as an ORF, its role being uncertain. The CDR3 spans 17 residues. The V and J ends lost 5 bases and 7 bases, in that order; junction bases with no gene match: 14. The CDR3 nucleotides read TGCGCCAGCAGTGCCCTACCGCCGGGACAGTTAAATTCACCCCTCCACTTT. It translates to CASSALPPGQLNSPLHF.

This chain joins TRBV10-2 and TRBJ2-1; D possibly corresponds to TRBD2 (5 bases). V was cut by 5 bases and J by 4 bases, with 12 bases left in between. Germline CDR1 is WSHSY and CDR2 is SAAADI. The CDR3 runs to 14 residues. CDR3 DNA: TGCGCCAGCAGTCCTGGACTGGTTTACAATGAGCAGTTCTTC. This sequence encodes CASSPGLVYNEQFF.

This clone was seen once. V gene TRBV5-5 combines with J gene TRBJ2-3; 8 bases are a match to TRBD2. J was trimmed by 2 bases and V by 4 bases; bases with no gene match: 12. Germline CDR1 and CDR2: SGHKS and YYEKEE (reference sequence). The CDR3 is 17 residues long. The CDR3 loop is CASSQSAGGTYTDTQYF. In DNA form, the CDR3 reads TGTGCCAGCAGCCAAAGCGCGGGGGGTACTTACACAGATACGCAGTATTTT. The variable domain in full, completed from reference TRBV5-5 and TRBJ2-3, reads DAGVTQSPTHLIKTRGQQVTLRCSPISGHKSVSWYQQVLGQGPQFIFQYYEKEERGRGNFPDRFSARQFPNYSSELNVNALLLGDSALYLCASSQSAGGTYTDTQYFGPGTRLTVL.

The chain is built from TRBV11-1 and TRBJ2-3; 8 nucleotides align to TRBD2. Per germline, CDR1 SGHAT and CDR2 FQDESV (reference sequence). This CDR3 has 15 amino acids. With V trimmed by 0 bases and J by 4 bases, 3 bases remained unmatched. The CDR3, as DNA: TGTGCCAGCAGCTTAGCACTGCGGGAGGCAGATACGCAGTATTTT. Protein sequence: CASSLALREADTQYF.

This clone was detected once. The V and J genes are TRBV5-1 and TRBJ2-2; D gene ambiguous. CDR3 length: 14 amino acids. V was shortened by 3 bases and J by 0 bases, with 6 bases between the two germline ends. Germline assignment: CDR1 SGHRS and CDR2 YFSETQ. CDR3 loop: CASSSYANTGELFF. The DNA of the CDR3 is TGCGCCAGCAGCTCCTACGCGAACACCGGGGAGCTGTTTTTT.

The rearrangement uses TRBV19 and TRBJ1-1; the D gene is possibly TRBD1 (6 bases). Trimming cost V 3 bases and J 0 bases, with 8 bases left between them. Germline CDR1 is LNHDA and CDR2 is SQIVND (reference sequence). There are 14 residues in the CDR3. The CDR3 here is CASSIQGLNTEAFF. The CDR3 DNA reads as TGTGCCAGTAGTATCCAGGGGCTGAACACTGAAGCTTTCTTT.

The rearrangement links TRBV19 to TRBJ2-7; perhaps TRBD1 as D (6 bases). Trimming cost V 6 bases and J 3 bases, with 24 bases left between them. This CDR3 comprises 17 residues. The germline CDR1 and CDR2 sequences are LNHDA and SQIVND (reference sequence). The CDR3 coding sequence is TGTGCCAGTAGCCCTTTTGATCCCTGGGACATAAGCTACGAGCAGTACTTC. It codes for CASSPFDPWDISYEQYF.

This sequence joins TRBV29-1 and TRBJ2-7; maybe TRBD2 (5 bases). This CDR3 comprises 15 residues. Trimming took 1 base from V and 2 from J, leaving 15 bases between them. Looked up from germline, CDR1 is SQVTM and CDR2 is ANQGSEA. The DNA for the CDR3 is TGCAGCGTTGAAGTGGGGAGAGGCCTGACCTACGAGCAGTACTTC. It specifies CSVEVGRGLTYEQYF.

V is TRBV25-1 and J is TRBJ2-1, with 9 bases fitting TRBD2. The CDR3 sequence is 16 residues long. Per the germline V gene, CDR1 is MGHDK and CDR2 is SYGVNS. V shed 0 bases and J 5 bases; nucleotides not matched to a gene: 5. The CDR3 coding sequence is TGTGCCAGCAGTGAATATGGGACTAGCCCACACAATGAGCAGTTCTTC. Amino acids: CASSEYGTSPHNEQFF.

The chain employs TRBV5-6 and TRBJ2-1; D unresolved. CDR1 and CDR2 (germline): SGHDT, YYEEEE. Trimming left V 6 bases short and J 13 bases short, with 20 bases between. The CDR3 loop spans 13 amino acids. CDR3 protein: CASTPDGGLVQFF. The CDR3 nucleotides are TGTGCCAGCACCCCCGACGGCGGCCTAGTTCAGTTCTTC.

The chain uses TRBV4-1 and TRBJ2-3; 9 bases fit TRBD2. The CDR3 length is 17 residues. CDR1 is MGHRA, CDR2 YSYEKL, per germline. V was pared by 0 bases and J by 2 bases, with 6 bases of the junction left unmatched. The CDR3 protein is CASSQEESSGNTDTQYF. The DNA of the CDR3 is TGCGCCAGCAGCCAAGAAGAATCTAGCGGGAACACAGATACGCAGTATTTT.

The chain joins TRBV5-1 to TRBJ2-5; 9 nucleotides align to TRBD2. The CDR3 is 15 residues long. Germline V gene lookup returns CDR1 SGHRS and CDR2 YFSETQ. Trimming took 2 bases from V and 4 from J; bases not matched to a gene: 6. Here the CDR3 DNA reads TGCGCCAGCAGCTTTAGCGGGAGTAGGAGAGAGACCCAGTACTTC. Its protein product is CASSFSGSRRETQYF.

This chain joins TRBV6-4 and TRBJ1-3; TRBD1 aligns across 9 bases. The CDR3 extends over 14 amino acids. Looked up from germline, CDR1 is MRHNA and CDR2 is SNTAGT. V lost 6 bases to trimming and J lost 8 bases; unmatched junction nucleotides: 8. The CDR3 sequence is CASRHPRDRDTIYF. The CDR3 DNA reads TGTGCCAGCAGGCACCCACGGGACAGGGACACCATATATTTT.

The chain employs TRBV2 and TRBJ1-2; D ambiguous. From germline, CDR1 is SNHLY and CDR2 FYNNEI. This CDR3 contains 15 residues. The germline V and J ends were trimmed by 6 bases and 2 bases, with 16 bases remaining between them. The DNA of the CDR3 is TGTGCCAGCAGCCCTACCCCCTACCCAAACTATGGCTACACCTTC. Protein sequence: CASSPTPYPNYGYTF.